Listed below are T cell receptor beta chains from one sample, sequenced in a study of blood T cell repertoires in COVID-19. The data were produced by immunoSEQ multiplex PCR, yet TCRdb's version contains in-frame clones alone and is incomplete. The sample has about 300,000 clones; 89% are singletons. The sequenced sample consisted of PBMCs or T cells enriched from blood (not recorded which). These receptors all stem from a woman aged 40 to 50 who had recovered from COVID-19. Each CDR3 is given with its conserved first and last residue. The D gene is left open where the match is weak. Size is omitted from some rows. Given values are once, few, many or a class for expanded clones.

TRBV7-3	TRBJ1-1	TRBD1	few	TGTGCCAGCAGCTTGGGACAGGGTCATACTGAAGCTTTCTTT	CASSLGQGHTEAFF
TRBV5-1	TRBJ2-3	-	-	TGCGCCAGCAGCGGGGAGGATACGCAGTATTTT	CASSGEDTQYF
TRBV11-3	TRBJ2-2	TRBD2	-	TGTGCCAGCAGCGCAGGACTAGCGGGGGGGAGGAACACCGGGGAGCTGTTTTTT	CASSAGLAGGRNTGELFF
TRBV6-5	TRBJ1-2	-	-	TGTGCCAGCAGTTACTCCCCTTTAACAGGGAGTCATGGCTACACCTTC	CASSYSPLTGSHGYTF
TRBV4-2	TRBJ2-5	TRBD2	-	TGTGCCAGCAGCCAAGATCTTAGCGGGAGGGCCGGGACCCAGTACTTC	CASSQDLSGRAGTQYF
TRBV2	TRBJ1-1	-	-	TGTGCCAGCAGTGCCGGGACACTTAACACTGAAGCTTTCTTT	CASSAGTLNTEAFF
TRBV4-1	TRBJ2-3	TRBD2	-	TGCGCCAGCAGCCAAGGGCCAGCGGGGGGTATAACAGATACGCAGTATTTT	CASSQGPAGGITDTQYF
TRBV6-5	TRBJ2-2	-	-	TGTGCCACCAAGTTGGGCGTCACCGGGGAGCTGTTTTTT	CATKLGVTGELFF
TRBV14	TRBJ2-7	TRBD1	-	TGTGCCAGCAGCCAAGACCTGACAGGGGGAGAGCAGTACTTC	CASSQDLTGGEQYF
TRBV2	TRBJ2-2	TRBD2	-	TGTGCCAGCATGGGAGGGGTCACCTCCGGGGAGCTGTTTTTT	CASMGGVTSGELFF
TRBV7-9	TRBJ1-4	-	once	TGTGCCAGCAGCACAAGACAGGAAAAACTGTTTTTT	CASSTRQEKLFF
TRBV7-8	TRBJ1-5	TRBD1	-	TGTGCCAGCAGACCGGACAGGGCACCTCAGCCCCAGCATTTT	CASRPDRAPQPQHF
TRBV2	TRBJ1-1	-	-	TGTGCCAGCAGCTCTAACAGTGACACTGAAGCTTTCTTT	CASSSNSDTEAFF
TRBV19	TRBJ2-7	TRBD1	-	TGTGCCAGTAGTATTATGGGACAGGGGTTTTACGAGCAGTACTTC	CASSIMGQGFYEQYF
TRBV5-4	TRBJ2-3	TRBD2	-	TGTGCCAGCAGCGGCTCTAGCGGACACACAGATACGCAGTATTTT	CASSGSSGHTDTQYF
TRBV5-1	TRBJ1-1	-	-	TGCGCCAGCAGCTTTGTCGGTCAGGGCGACACTGAAGCTTTCTTT	CASSFVGQGDTEAFF
TRBV2	TRBJ1-1	TRBD1	-	TGTGCCAGCAGTCAACATCCAGGGGGATTGAACACTGAAGCTTTCTTT	CASSQHPGGLNTEAFF
TRBV27	TRBJ1-1	-	-	TGTGCCAGCAGTATCCGTAGGAACACTGAAGCTTTCTTT	CASSIRRNTEAFF
TRBV5-1	TRBJ2-1	TRBD2	-	TGCGCCAGCAGCGGGGGACTAGCGGGTTACCAGTTCTTC	CASSGGLAGYQFF
TRBV30	TRBJ1-2	-	-	TGTGCCTGGGGGGAGACCTATGGCTACACCTTC	CAWGETYGYTF
TRBV18	TRBJ1-2	-	once	TGTGCCAGCTCTCTTGCCGGGGAGGGACATGGCTACACCTTC	CASSLAGEGHGYTF
TRBV6-5	TRBJ2-7	TRBD1	-	TGTGCCAGCAGCCAAAGGACAGGGGGTCCCTACGAGCAGTACTTC	CASSQRTGGPYEQYF
TRBV5-1	TRBJ1-5	TRBD1	-	TGCGCCAGCAGGCTAGACAGGGAAAATCAGCCCCAGCATTTT	CASRLDRENQPQHF
TRBV5-8	TRBJ2-5	TRBD1	-	TGTGCCAGCAGGTCCGGGACAGGGGGCGGAAAGACCCAGTACTTC	CASRSGTGGGKTQYF
TRBV19	TRBJ1-4	-	-	TGTGCCAGTAGTAAGCAGGCCTCAGGGGAAAAACTGTTTTTT	CASSKQASGEKLFF
TRBV3-1/TRBV3-2	TRBJ1-1	-	-	TGTGCCAGCAGCCAAGTGGCGGGGGCCGAGGGAGCTTTCTTT	CASSQVAGAEGAFF
TRBV9	TRBJ2-3	TRBD1	-	TGTGCCAGCAGCGTAGGACAGGGGTCCGATACGCAGTATTTT	CASSVGQGSDTQYF
TRBV5-5	TRBJ1-6	-	-	TGTGCCAGCAGATTTCAGGGAAACTCACCCCTCCACTTT	CASRFQGNSPLHF
TRBV2	TRBJ1-2	-	-	TGTGCCAGCAGTGAGGGGGGATGGGGCTACACCTTC	CASSEGGWGYTF
TRBV5-1	TRBJ2-3	-	-	TGCGCCAGCAGCTTGGATCCCGGGGGTCTCACAGATACGCAGTATTTT	CASSLDPGGLTDTQYF
TRBV12-3/TRBV12-4	TRBJ2-7	-	-	TGTGCCAGCAGTTTGGGGCTAACCTACGAGCAGTACTTC	CASSLGLTYEQYF
TRBV5-1	TRBJ2-3	TRBD2	-	TGCGCCAGCAGCCCCGGTGGACTAGCGGAGACAGATACGCAGTATTTT	CASSPGGLAETDTQYF
TRBV5-1	TRBJ2-7	TRBD1	-	TGCGCCAGCAGTATCGACAGGGCCAACGAGCAGTACTTC	CASSIDRANEQYF
TRBV4-1	TRBJ1-1	-	-	TGCGCCAGCAGCGAACTAGTTGGCCAGATCGTTGAAGCTTTCTTT	CASSELVGQIVEAFF
TRBV9	TRBJ1-2	-	-	TGTGCCAGCAGCGTAGACGGCACACGAGGCTATGGCTACACCTTC	CASSVDGTRGYGYTF
TRBV2	TRBJ2-3	-	-	TGTGCCAGCAGTTTCCCAGGGGATGATACGCAGTATTTT	CASSFPGDDTQYF
TRBV6-6	TRBJ1-6	-	-	TGTGCCAGCAGTCGTCAGGGACACGACGGGGATAATTCACCCCTCCACTTT	CASSRQGHDGDNSPLHF
TRBV5-1	TRBJ1-6	TRBD1	-	TGCGCCAGCAGCTCGGGACAGACGAATTCACCCCTCCACTTT	CASSSGQTNSPLHF
TRBV5-1	TRBJ2-7	TRBD2	-	TGCGCCAGCAGCTCGACTAGCGGGGGCTACGAGCAGTACTTC	CASSSTSGGYEQYF
TRBV19	TRBJ2-4	-	-	TGTGCCAGTAGTATTTGGGGCCAGGGCTTTAACATTCAGTACTTC	CASSIWGQGFNIQYF
TRBV30	TRBJ1-2	-	-	TGTGCCTGGAGCGGAGATGCAAGAGCTAACTATGGCTACACCTTC	CAWSGDARANYGYTF
TRBV6-5	TRBJ2-7	TRBD2	-	TGTGCCAGCATTGGACTAGCGGGCCCTCGTGGGGAGCAGTACTTC	CASIGLAGPRGEQYF
TRBV27	TRBJ2-5	TRBD1	few	TGTGCCAGCAGTTTCGGTCTCGGACAGGGCAGAGAGACCCAGTACTTC	CASSFGLGQGRETQYF
TRBV18	TRBJ1-3	-	-	TGTGCCAGCTCACCAGGAGTTGTAGGACACACTGGAAACACCATATATTTT	CASSPGVVGHTGNTIYF
TRBV21-1	TRBJ1-4	-	once	TGTGCCAGCGGACGGCGCAACAGGGGGCGCATCGAAACTAATGAAAAACTGTTTTTT	CASGRRNRGRIETNEKLFF
TRBV5-1	TRBJ2-2	-	-	TGCGCCAGCAGCTCAAAGGGCAGGGAGAACACCGGGGAGCTGTTTTTT	CASSSKGRENTGELFF
TRBV14	TRBJ2-4	TRBD1	-	TGTGCCAGCAGCCAGGGACAGCCAACTTTAGCCAAAAACATTCAGTACTTC	CASSQGQPTLAKNIQYF
TRBV20-1	TRBJ1-2	-	-	TGCAGTGCTAGTCTCAGACACTTTGACTATGGCTACACCTTC	CSASLRHFDYGYTF
TRBV30	TRBJ1-2	TRBD1	-	TGTGCCTGGGAGACACCGACAGGGTGGAATGGCTACACCTTC	CAWETPTGWNGYTF
TRBV15	TRBJ1-1	-	-	TGTGCCACCAGCAGTTACAGCCCCCTGAACACTGAAGCTTTCTTT	CATSSYSPLNTEAFF
TRBV19	TRBJ1-1	-	-	TGTGCCAGTAAGGTGAGGGAAAACACTGAAGCTTTCTTT	CASKVRENTEAFF
TRBV5-1	TRBJ1-5	-	-	TGCGCCAGCAGCTTGAATGGGTTCGGGGCCCAGCATTTT	CASSLNGFGAQHF
TRBV7-9	TRBJ2-5	-	few	TGTGCCAGCAGCCCAGAGGCTGGACTCCGGGAGACCCAGTACTTC	CASSPEAGLRETQYF
TRBV9	TRBJ1-2	-	-	TGTGCCAGCAGCGTACAGGGACACTCTCGAAGGGGGGGCTACACCTTC	CASSVQGHSRRGGYTF
TRBV19	TRBJ2-2	TRBD2	-	TGTGCCAGTAGTAAGCTAGCGGGACTGAACACCGGGGAGCTGTTTTTT	CASSKLAGLNTGELFF
TRBV27	TRBJ1-4	TRBD1	-	TGTGCCACCGATAGGGACAGGGGGCTAACTAATGAAAAACTGTTTTTT	CATDRDRGLTNEKLFF
TRBV11-2	TRBJ1-5	TRBD1	-	TGTGCCAGCAGCTTAGTAGGGGGCGGCAATCAGCCCCAGCATTTT	CASSLVGGGNQPQHF
TRBV6-2/TRBV6-3	TRBJ1-5	-	-	TGTGCCAGCAGTTTCAGGCAGGGTGTCCAGCCCCAGCATTTT	CASSFRQGVQPQHF
TRBV30	TRBJ1-5	-	many	TGTGCCTGGTCCCGGTACGCGGAACAGCCCCAGCATTTT	CAWSRYAEQPQHF
TRBV5-4	TRBJ2-3	TRBD1	-	TGTGCCAGCAGCCGCACGACAGGGGGCGAATCAGATACGCAGTATTTT	CASSRTTGGESDTQYF